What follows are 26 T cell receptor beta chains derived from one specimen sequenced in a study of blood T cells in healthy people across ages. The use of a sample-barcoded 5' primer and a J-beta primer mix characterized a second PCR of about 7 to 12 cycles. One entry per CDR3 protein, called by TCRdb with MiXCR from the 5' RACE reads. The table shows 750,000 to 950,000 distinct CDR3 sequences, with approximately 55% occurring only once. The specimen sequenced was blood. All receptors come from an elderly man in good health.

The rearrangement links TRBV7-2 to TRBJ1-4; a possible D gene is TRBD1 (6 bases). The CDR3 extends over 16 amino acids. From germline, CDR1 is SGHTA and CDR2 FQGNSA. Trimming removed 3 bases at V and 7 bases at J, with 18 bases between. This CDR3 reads CASSFSPTGPAEKLFF. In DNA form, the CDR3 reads TGTGCCAGCAGCTTTAGTCCCACAGGGCCGGCTGAAAAACTGTTTTTT.

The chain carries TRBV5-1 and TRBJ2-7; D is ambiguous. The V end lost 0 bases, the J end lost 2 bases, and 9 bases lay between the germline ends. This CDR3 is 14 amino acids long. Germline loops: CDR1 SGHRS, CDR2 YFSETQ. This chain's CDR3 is CASSLEWNPYEQYF. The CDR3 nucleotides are TGCGCCAGCAGCTTGGAGTGGAATCCCTACGAGCAGTACTTC.

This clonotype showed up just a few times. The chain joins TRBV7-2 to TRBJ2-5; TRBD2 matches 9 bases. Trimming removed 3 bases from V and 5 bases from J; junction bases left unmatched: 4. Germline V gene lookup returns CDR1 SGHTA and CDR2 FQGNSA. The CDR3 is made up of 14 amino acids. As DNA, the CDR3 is TGTGCCAGCAGCTTGAGCGGGGGGCAGGAGACCCAGTACTTC. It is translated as CASSLSGGQETQYF. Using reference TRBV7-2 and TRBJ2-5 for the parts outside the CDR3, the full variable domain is GAGVSQSPSNKVTEKGKDVELRCDPISGHTALYWYRQSLGQGLEFLIYFQGNSAPDKSGLPSDRFSAERTGGSVSTLTIQRTQQEDSAVYLCASSLSGGQETQYFGPGTRLLVL.

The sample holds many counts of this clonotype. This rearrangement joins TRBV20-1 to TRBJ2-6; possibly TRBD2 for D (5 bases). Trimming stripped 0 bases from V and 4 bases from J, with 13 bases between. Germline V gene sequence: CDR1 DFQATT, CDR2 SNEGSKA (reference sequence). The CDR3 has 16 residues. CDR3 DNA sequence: TGCAGTGCTAGAGATTTTGGAGGAGCAGGGGCCAACGTCCTGACTTTC. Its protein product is CSARDFGGAGANVLTF.

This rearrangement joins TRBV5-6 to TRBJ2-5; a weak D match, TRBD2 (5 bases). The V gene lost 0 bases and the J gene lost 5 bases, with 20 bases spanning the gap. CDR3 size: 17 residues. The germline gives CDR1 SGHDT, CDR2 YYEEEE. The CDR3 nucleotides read TGTGCCAGCAGCTTGGCCAGCGCTTCCTGGGAGCGGGAGACCCAGTACTTC. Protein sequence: CASSLASASWERETQYF.

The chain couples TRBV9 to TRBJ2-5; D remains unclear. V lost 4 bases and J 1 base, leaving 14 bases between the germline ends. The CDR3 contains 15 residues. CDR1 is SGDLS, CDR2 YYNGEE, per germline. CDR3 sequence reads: CASSTNPQVQETQYF. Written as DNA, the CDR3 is TGTGCCAGCAGCACAAACCCTCAGGTCCAAGAGACCCAGTACTTC.

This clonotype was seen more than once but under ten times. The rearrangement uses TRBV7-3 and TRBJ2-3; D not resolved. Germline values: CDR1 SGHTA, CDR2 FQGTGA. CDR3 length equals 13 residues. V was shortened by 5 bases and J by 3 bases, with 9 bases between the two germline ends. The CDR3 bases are TGTGCCAGCAGCAACATGGCAACAGATACGCAGTATTTT. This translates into CASSNMATDTQYF.

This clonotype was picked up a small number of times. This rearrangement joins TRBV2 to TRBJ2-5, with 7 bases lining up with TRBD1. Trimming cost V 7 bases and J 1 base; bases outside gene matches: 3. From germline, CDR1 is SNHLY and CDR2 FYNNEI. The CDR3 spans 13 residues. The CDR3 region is CASIRDSQETQYF. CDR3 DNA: TGTGCCAGCATCCGGGACAGCCAAGAGACCCAGTACTTC.

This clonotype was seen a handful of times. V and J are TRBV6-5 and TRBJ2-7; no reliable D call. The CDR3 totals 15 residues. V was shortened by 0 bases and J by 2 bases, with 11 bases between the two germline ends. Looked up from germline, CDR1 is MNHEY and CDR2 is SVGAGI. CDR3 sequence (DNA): TGTGCCAGCAGTTACTCGATAGTCAGTACCTACGAGCAGTACTTC. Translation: CASSYSIVSTYEQYF.

CDR3 in DNA: TGTGCCAGCAGCCAAGGAGCCGCCCGAGCGACCCAGTACTTC. It yields the protein CASSQGAARATQYF. V gene TRBV14 combines with J gene TRBJ2-5; D is ambiguous. From germline, CDR1 is SGHDN and CDR2 FVKESK. The CDR3 totals 14 residues. V dropped 1 base and J dropped 7 bases, with 13 bases sitting between them.

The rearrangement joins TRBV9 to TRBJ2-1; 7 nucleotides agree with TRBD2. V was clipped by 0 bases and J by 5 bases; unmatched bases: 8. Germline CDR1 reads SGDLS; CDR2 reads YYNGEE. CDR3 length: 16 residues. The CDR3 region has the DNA TGTGCCAGCAGCGTAGCCCCCAGCGGGATAAACAATGAGCAGTTCTTC. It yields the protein CASSVAPSGINNEQFF.

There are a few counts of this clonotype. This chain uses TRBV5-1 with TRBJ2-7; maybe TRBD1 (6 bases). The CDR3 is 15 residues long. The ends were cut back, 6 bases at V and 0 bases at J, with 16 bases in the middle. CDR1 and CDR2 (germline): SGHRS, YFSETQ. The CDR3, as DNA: TGCGCCAGCACCGCAGGGGATCTCCCCTCCTACGAGCAGTACTTC. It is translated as CASTAGDLPSYEQYF.

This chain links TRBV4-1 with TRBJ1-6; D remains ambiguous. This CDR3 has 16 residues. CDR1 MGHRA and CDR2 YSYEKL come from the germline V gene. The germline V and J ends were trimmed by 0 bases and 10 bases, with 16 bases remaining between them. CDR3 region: CASSQDPQSVGSPLHF. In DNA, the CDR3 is TGCGCCAGCAGCCAAGATCCGCAGAGCGTGGGGTCACCCCTCCACTTT.

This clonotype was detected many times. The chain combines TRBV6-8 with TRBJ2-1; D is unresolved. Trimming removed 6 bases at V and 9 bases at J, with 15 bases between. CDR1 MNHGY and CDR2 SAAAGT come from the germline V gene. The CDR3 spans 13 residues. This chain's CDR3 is CASSPLLDGEQFF. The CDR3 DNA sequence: TGTGCCAGCAGCCCCCTGTTAGACGGTGAGCAGTTCTTC.

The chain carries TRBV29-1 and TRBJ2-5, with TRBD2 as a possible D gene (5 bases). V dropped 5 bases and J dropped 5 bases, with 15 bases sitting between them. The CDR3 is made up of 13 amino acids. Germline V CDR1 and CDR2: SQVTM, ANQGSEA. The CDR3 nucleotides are TGCAGCGTTCGAGGGAGATTCAGGGAGACCCAGTACTTC. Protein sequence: CSVRGRFRETQYF. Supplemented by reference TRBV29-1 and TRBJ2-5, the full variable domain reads SAVISQKPSRDICQRGTSLTIQCQVDSQVTMMFWYRQQPGQSLTLIATANQGSEATYESGFVIDKFPISRPNLTFSTLTVSNMSPEDSSIYLCSVRGRFRETQYFGPGTRLLVL.

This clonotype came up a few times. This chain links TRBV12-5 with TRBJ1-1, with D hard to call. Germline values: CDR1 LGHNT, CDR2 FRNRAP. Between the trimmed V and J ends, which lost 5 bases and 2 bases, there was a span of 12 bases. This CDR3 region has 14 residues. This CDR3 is CASGLGEFNTEAFF. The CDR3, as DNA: TGTGCTAGTGGTCTCGGAGAATTTAACACTGAAGCTTTCTTT. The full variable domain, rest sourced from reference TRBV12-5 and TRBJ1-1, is DARVTQTPRHKVTEMGQEVTMRCQPILGHNTVFWYRQTMMQGLELLAYFRNRAPLDDSGMPKDRFSAEMPDATLATLKIQPSEPRDSAVYFCASGLGEFNTEAFFGQGTRLTVV.

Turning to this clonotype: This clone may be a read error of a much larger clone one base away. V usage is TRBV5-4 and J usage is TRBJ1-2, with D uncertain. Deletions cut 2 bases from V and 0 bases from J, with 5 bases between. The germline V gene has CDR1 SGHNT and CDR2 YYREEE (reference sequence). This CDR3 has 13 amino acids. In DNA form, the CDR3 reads TGTGCCAGCAGCTTAAGGCCTAACTATGGCTACACCTTC. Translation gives CASSLRPNYGYTF.

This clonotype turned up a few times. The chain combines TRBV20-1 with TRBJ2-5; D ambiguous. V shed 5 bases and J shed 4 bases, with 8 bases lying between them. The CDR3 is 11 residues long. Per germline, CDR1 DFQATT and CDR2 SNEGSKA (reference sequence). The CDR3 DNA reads TGCAGTGCTCCGATGGGAGAGACCCAGTACTTC. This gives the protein CSAPMGETQYF.

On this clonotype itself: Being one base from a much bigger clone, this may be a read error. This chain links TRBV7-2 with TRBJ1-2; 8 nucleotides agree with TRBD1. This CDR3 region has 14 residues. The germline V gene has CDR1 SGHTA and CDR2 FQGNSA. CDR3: CGSSLGTGGYGYTF. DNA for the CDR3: TGTGGCAGCAGCTTAGGGACAGGAGGCTATGGCTACACCTTC. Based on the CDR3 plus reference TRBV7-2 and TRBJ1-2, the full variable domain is GAGVSQSPSNKVTEKGKDVELRCDPISGHTALYWYRQSLGQGLEFLIYFQGNSAPDKSGLPSDRFSAERTGGSVSTLTIQRTQQEDSAVYLCGSSLGTGGYGYTFGSGTRLTVV.

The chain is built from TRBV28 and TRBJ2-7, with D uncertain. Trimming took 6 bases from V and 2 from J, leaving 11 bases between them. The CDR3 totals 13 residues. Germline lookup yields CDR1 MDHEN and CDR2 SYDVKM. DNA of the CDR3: TGTGCCAGCAGCCAACCAGTAGCCTACGAGCAGTACTTC. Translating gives CASSQPVAYEQYF.

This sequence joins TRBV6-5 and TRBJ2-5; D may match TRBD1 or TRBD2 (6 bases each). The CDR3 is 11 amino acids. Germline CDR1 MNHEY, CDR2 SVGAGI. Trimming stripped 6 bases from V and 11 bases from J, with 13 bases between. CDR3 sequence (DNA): TGTGCCAGCAGCAACGGGGGCGGGCAGTACTTC. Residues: CASSNGGGQYF.

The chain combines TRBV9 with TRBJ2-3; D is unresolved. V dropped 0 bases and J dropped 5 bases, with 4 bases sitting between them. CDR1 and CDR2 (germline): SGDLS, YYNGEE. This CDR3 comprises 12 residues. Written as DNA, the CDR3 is TGTGCCAGCAGCGTAGTTAAAGATACGCAGTATTTT. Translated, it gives CASSVVKDTQYF. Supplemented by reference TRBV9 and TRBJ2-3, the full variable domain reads DSGVTQTPKHLITATGQRVTLRCSPRSGDLSVYWYQQSLDQGLQFLIQYYNGEERAKGNILERFSAQQFPDLHSELNLSSLELGDSALYFCASSVVKDTQYFGPGTRLTVL.

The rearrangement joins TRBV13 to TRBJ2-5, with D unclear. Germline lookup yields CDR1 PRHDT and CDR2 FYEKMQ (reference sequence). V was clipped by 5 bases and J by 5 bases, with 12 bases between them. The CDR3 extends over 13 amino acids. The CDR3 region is CASSRPSQETQYF. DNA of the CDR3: TGTGCCAGCAGCCGTCCCTCCCAGGAGACCCAGTACTTC.

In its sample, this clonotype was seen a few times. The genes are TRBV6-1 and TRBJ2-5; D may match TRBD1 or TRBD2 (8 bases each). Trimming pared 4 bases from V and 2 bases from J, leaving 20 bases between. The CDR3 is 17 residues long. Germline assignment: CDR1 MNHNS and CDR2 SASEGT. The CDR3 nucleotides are TGTGCCAGCAGTGCCCCAGGGGGCGGGAGGTTTCAAGAGACCCAGTACTTC. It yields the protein CASSAPGGGRFQETQYF.

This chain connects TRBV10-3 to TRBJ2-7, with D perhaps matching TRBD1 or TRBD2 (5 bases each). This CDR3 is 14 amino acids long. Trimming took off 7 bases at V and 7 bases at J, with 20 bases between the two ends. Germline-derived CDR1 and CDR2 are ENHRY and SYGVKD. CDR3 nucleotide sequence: TGTGCCATCAACTTCGAGGGACCCCCAGCGGAGCAGTACTTC. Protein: CAINFEGPPAEQYF.

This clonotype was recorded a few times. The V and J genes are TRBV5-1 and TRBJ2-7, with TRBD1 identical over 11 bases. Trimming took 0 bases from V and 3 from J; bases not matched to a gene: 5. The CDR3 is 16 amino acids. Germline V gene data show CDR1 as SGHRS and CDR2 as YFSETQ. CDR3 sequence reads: CASSLDGQGASYEQYF. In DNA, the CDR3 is TGCGCCAGCAGCTTGGATGGACAGGGGGCGAGCTACGAGCAGTACTTC.